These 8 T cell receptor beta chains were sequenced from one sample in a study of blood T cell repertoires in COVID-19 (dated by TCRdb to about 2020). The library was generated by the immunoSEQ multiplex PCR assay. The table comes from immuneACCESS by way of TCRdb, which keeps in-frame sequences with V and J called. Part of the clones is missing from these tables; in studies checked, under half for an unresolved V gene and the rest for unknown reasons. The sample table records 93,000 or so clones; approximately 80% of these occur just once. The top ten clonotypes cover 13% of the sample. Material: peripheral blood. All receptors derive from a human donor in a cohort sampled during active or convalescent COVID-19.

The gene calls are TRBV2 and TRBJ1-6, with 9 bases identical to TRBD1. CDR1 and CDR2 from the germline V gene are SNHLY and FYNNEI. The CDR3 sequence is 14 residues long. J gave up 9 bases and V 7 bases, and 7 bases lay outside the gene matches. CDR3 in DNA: TGTGCCAGCAAGGGACAGGGCGAGGGTTCACCCCTCCACTTT. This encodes CASKGQGEGSPLHF.

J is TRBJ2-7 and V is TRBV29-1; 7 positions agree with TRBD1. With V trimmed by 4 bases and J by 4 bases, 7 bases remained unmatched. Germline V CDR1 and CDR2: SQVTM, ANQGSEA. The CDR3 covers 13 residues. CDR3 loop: CSVVRTGSYEQYF. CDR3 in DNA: TGCAGCGTTGTCCGGACAGGATCGTACGAGCAGTACTTC.

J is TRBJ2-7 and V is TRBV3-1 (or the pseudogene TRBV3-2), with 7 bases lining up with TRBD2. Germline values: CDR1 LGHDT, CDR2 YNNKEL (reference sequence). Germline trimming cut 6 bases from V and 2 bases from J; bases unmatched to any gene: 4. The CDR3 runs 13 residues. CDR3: CASRGTTAYEQYF. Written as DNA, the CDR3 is TGTGCCAGCAGGGGGACTACTGCCTACGAGCAGTACTTC.

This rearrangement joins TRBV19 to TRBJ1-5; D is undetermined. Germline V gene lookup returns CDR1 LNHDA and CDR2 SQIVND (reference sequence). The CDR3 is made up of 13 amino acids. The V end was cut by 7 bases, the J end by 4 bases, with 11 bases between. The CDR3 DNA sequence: TGTGCCAGTACTTCCGTATTTAATCAGCCCCAGCATTTT. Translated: CASTSVFNQPQHF. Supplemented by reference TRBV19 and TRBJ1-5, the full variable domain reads DGGITQSPKYLFRKEGQNVTLSCEQNLNHDAMYWYRQDPGQGLRLIYYSQIVNDFQKGDIAEGYSVSREKKESFPLTVTSAQKNPTAFYLCASTSVFNQPQHFGDGTRLSIL.

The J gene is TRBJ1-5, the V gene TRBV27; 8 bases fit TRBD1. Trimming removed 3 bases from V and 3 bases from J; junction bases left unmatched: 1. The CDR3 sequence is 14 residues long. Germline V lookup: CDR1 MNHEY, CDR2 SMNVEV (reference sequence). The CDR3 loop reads CASSLTGVNQPQHF. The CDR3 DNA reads TGTGCCAGCAGTTTGACAGGGGTCAATCAGCCCCAGCATTTT.

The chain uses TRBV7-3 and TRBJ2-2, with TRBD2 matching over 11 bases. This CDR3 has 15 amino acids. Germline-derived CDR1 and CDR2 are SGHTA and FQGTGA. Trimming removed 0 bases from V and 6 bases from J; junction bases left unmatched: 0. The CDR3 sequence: CASSLTGLAAGELFF. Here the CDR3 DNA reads TGTGCCAGCAGCTTAACGGGACTAGCGGCCGGGGAGCTGTTTTTT.

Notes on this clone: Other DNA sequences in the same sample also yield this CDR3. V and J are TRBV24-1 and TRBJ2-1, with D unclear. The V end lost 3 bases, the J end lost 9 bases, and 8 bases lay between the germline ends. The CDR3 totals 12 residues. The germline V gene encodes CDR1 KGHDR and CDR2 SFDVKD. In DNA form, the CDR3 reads TGTGCCACCAGTGATCTCGTCGGTGAGCAGTTCTTC. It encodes CATSDLVGEQFF.

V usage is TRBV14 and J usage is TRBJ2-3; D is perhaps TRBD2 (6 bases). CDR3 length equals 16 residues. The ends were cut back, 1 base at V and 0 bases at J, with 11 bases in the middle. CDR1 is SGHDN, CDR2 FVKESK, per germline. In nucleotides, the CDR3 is TGTGCCAGCAGCCAAGGGATAGCGGTGAGCACAGATACGCAGTATTTT. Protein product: CASSQGIAVSTDTQYF. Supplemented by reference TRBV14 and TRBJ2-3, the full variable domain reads EAGVTQFPSHSVIEKGQTVTLRCDPISGHDNLYWYRRVMGKEIKFLLHFVKESKQDESGMPNNRFLAERTGGTYSTLKVQPAELEDSGVYFCASSQGIAVSTDTQYFGPGTRLTVL.